This T cell receptor beta chain derives from a study of long-term antiretroviral therapy in people with HIV. Notes on the study in general: Post-ART, diversity grew, though it stayed under transplant donor control levels. Possibly under older ART regimens, blood was drawn between about 2004 and 2018.

An immunoSEQ assay, version v3.0, was performed at survey level. Produced via immunoSEQ multiplex PCR; TCRdb's table is partial and in-frame only. Of approximately 15,000 clones listed, around 90% are singletons. None of the participants with HIV were treated outside the United States. Before DNA extraction, roughly 0.9-11 million cryopreserved PBMC were held in the samples. This clone was detected only a few times. The antigen is undetermined. This TCR derives from a man between 60 and 75 years old with HIV. The sample was unsorted PBMCs, taken 0.3 years after starting antiretroviral therapy.

The CDR3 protein is CASSLAWRIQHGYTF. CDR3 bases: TGTGCCAGCAGCTTAGCCTGGAGGATCCAACATGGCTACACCTTC. The chain links TRBV7-9 to TRBJ1-2, with unresolved D. The germline gives CDR1 SEHNR, CDR2 FQNEAQ (reference sequence). Trimming cost V 0 bases and J 6 bases, with 14 bases left between them. The CDR3 runs 15 residues.